This passage covers 30 T cell receptor beta chains from one sample sequenced in a study of metastatic and nonmetastatic thyroid tumors. TCRdb reanalyzed the PCR reads via MiXCR. The data hold some 40,000 clones, with approximately 20% observed a single time. Thyroid surgery was preceded by no treatment in any patient. Sequenced material: tumor tissue. All receptors come from a female donor with papillary thyroid cancer or a benign thyroid nodule (not recorded which). Some clones in this sample may be carry-over from other donors' samples.

Regarding this clone: A read error may account for a junction end that differs from germline. The J gene is TRBJ2-2, the V gene TRBV11-3, with a possible D match to TRBD2 (6 bases). Germline loops: CDR1 SGHNT, CDR2 YENEEA. The CDR3 contains 13 residues. The CDR3 DNA reads TGTGCCAGCAGCTTAGGGGGTGCCGGGGGGCTGTTTTTT. Encoded protein: CASSLGGAGGLFF. Drawing the rest from reference TRBV11-3 and TRBJ2-2, the complete variable domain is EAGVVQSPRYKIIEKKQPVAFWCNPISGHNTLYWYLQNLGQGPELLIRYENEEAVDDSQLPKDRFSAERLKGVDSTLKIQPAELGDSAVYLCASSLGGAGGLFFGEGSRLTVL.

The rearrangement joins TRBV28 to TRBJ2-7, with 11 bases matching TRBD2. Germline trimming cut 2 bases from V and 5 bases from J; bases unmatched to any gene: 17. Germline V gene sequence: CDR1 MDHEN, CDR2 SYDVKM. The CDR3 sequence is 19 residues long. The CDR3 here is CASSLPSSGLAAAHHEQYF. CDR3 sequence (DNA): TGTGCCAGCAGTTTACCCTCGTCGGGACTAGCGGCAGCCCATCACGAGCAGTACTTC.

This clone appeared many times. The rearrangement links TRBV6-1 to TRBJ2-3; D is uncertain. Per the germline V gene, CDR1 is MNHNS and CDR2 is SASEGT. Trimming pared 7 bases from V and 2 bases from J, leaving 13 bases between. The CDR3 runs 14 residues. The DNA for the CDR3 is TGTGCCAGCATTCAGCTGGCACACACAGATACGCAGTATTTT. This translates into CASIQLAHTDTQYF.

This clone was observed many times. This may come from a read error, since a much larger clone is one base off. The same CDR3 also results from other DNA sequences found in this sample. The J gene is TRBJ1-1, the V gene TRBV12-3 or TRBV12-4; D is perhaps TRBD1 (5 bases). V was pared by 1 base and J by 0 bases, with 15 bases between. This CDR3 is 17 amino acids long. The CDR3: CASSLVGSGRMNTEAFF. CDR3 coding DNA: TGTGCCAGCAGTTTAGTGGGGTCAGGGCGCATGAACACTGAAGCTTTCTTT.

This clone was observed at least ten times. The CDR3 loop reads CASSLDRGGSPLHF. The CDR3 DNA reads TGCGCCAGCAGCTTGGACAGGGGCGGTTCACCCCTCCACTTT. V and J are TRBV5-1 and TRBJ1-6, with TRBD1 identical over 7 bases. The germline gives CDR1 SGHRS, CDR2 YFSETQ. The CDR3 is 14 amino acids. V lost 0 bases to trimming and J lost 9 bases; unmatched junction nucleotides: 3.

This clone was found many times. DNA of the CDR3: TGTGCCAGCAGTGAGGGCGCTAATGAAAAACTGTTTTTT. Translation gives CASSEGANEKLFF. V gene TRBV12-3 or TRBV12-4 combines with J gene TRBJ1-4, with D hard to call. The CDR3 extends over 13 amino acids. Trimming left V 5 bases short and J 3 bases short, with 7 bases between.

This clone was picked up many times. This chain uses TRBV19 with TRBJ2-1; D gene uncertain. The CDR3 loop spans 13 amino acids. With 1 base removed from V and 7 bases from J, the gap between germline ends came to 8 bases. The germline V gene has CDR1 LNHDA and CDR2 SQIVND (reference sequence). CDR3 amino acids: CASSIGAANEQFF. DNA for the CDR3: TGTGCCAGTAGTATAGGGGCGGCGAATGAGCAGTTCTTC.

This clone appeared a few times. This sequence joins TRBV6-1 and TRBJ2-1; tentative D call: TRBD1 (6 bases). Germline CDR1 is MNHNS and CDR2 is SASEGT. This CDR3 contains 15 residues. V was shortened by 2 bases and J by 7 bases, with 15 bases between the two germline ends. DNA for the CDR3: TGTGCCAGCAGTGAAATCGGGACACCACGGAATGAGCAGTTCTTC. It yields the protein CASSEIGTPRNEQFF.

This clone was seen at least ten times. The rearrangement uses TRBV29-1 and TRBJ2-7; D is unresolved. Per germline, CDR1 SQVTM and CDR2 ANQGSEA. CDR3 length: 14 residues. V was shortened by 0 bases and J by 5 bases, with 14 bases between the two germline ends. DNA of the CDR3: TGCAGCGTTGAAGAGGGTGGGAAGCCCAACGAGCAGTACTTC. It yields the protein CSVEEGGKPNEQYF.

This clone was recorded at least ten times. The chain combines TRBV11-2 with TRBJ2-3, with TRBD2 as a possible D gene (6 bases). The V gene's germline CDR1 is SGHAT and CDR2 FQNNGV. The V and J ends lost 4 bases and 0 bases respectively, with 17 bases between them. The CDR3 contains 17 residues. As DNA, the CDR3 is TGTGCCAGCAGCTCCGCGTTTACTAGCAGGAGCACAGATACGCAGTATTTT. This gives the protein CASSSAFTSRSTDTQYF.

About this clone itself: A much larger clone differs from this one at a single base, so this may be a read error. The chain recombines TRBV4-1 with TRBJ2-7; D is unresolved. The CDR3 extends over 13 amino acids. Germline CDR1 is MGHRA and CDR2 is YSYEKL. The CDR3 protein is CTSSQTQAYEQYF. The CDR3 DNA follows: TGCACCAGCAGCCAAACGCAGGCGTACGAGCAGTACTTC.

There are many counts of this clone. The rearrangement joins TRBV2 to TRBJ1-2; 10 nucleotides agree with TRBD1. Losses at the gene ends were 4 bases for V and 5 bases for J; bases not matched to a gene: 4. The germline V gene encodes CDR1 SNHLY and CDR2 FYNNEI. The CDR3 runs 14 residues. DNA for the CDR3: TGTGCCAGCAGTGGGACAGGGGGTGGGTATGGCTACACCTTC. As protein: CASSGTGGGYGYTF.

On this clone: An end of the junction does not agree with germline; a read error may underlie this. V gene TRBV7-6 combines with J gene TRBJ2-2; a weak D match, TRBD1 (6 bases). This CDR3 region has 15 residues. Germline assignment: CDR1 SGHVS and CDR2 FNYEAQ. The CDR3 region has the DNA TGTGCCAGCAGCCAATTACAGGGATACACCGGGGAGCTGTCTTTT. Translated: CASSQLQGYTGELSF.

This clone was recorded only once. Compared with germline, one end of the junction differs, possibly owing to a read error. Distinct nucleotide sequences in the sample also encode this CDR3. This rearrangement joins TRBV7-2 to TRBJ1-2; tentative D call: TRBD1 (6 bases). Germline lookup yields CDR1 SGHTA and CDR2 FQGNSA. The CDR3 consists of 15 residues. DNA of the CDR3: TGTGCCAGCAGCTTAGCACTCGGGGGCGGCTATGGCTACACATTC. Amino acid sequence: CASSLALGGGYGYTF.

Comment on this clone: This may be a read error: a much more frequent sequence differs by one nucleotide. J is TRBJ1-6 and V is TRBV4-1; weak D call: TRBD1 (6 bases). Germline-derived CDR1 and CDR2 are MGHRA and YSYEKL. The CDR3 is made up of 15 amino acids. CDR3 sequence (DNA): TGCGCCAGCATCCAAGAGGGGGACGCGGGTTCACCCCTCCACTTT. Encoded protein: CASIQEGDAGSPLHF.

This clone was observed a few times. The chain joins TRBV6-1 to TRBJ1-1, with D possibly matching TRBD1 (6 bases). The germline V gene has CDR1 MNHNS and CDR2 SASEGT. CDR3 length: 14 residues. Trimming removed 6 bases at V and 4 bases at J, with 15 bases between. The CDR3 DNA sequence: TGTGCCAGCAGAGATCGAGAGGGGGGCACTGAAGCTTTCTTT. It yields the protein CASRDREGGTEAFF.

The rearrangement uses TRBV2 and TRBJ1-5, with TRBD1 matching 7 bases. This CDR3 region has 13 residues. The V and J ends lost 6 bases and 6 bases, in that order; junction bases with no gene match: 5. Germline CDR1 reads SNHLY; CDR2 reads FYNNEI. CDR3 in amino acids: CASSHPGGQPQHF. The CDR3 coding sequence is TGTGCCAGCAGCCACCCAGGGGGTCAGCCCCAGCATTTT.

This clone was counted ten times or more. This chain joins TRBV10-3 and TRBJ1-1; maybe TRBD1 (5 bases). V gave up 4 bases and J gave up 5 bases, with 11 bases separating them. Germline V lookup: CDR1 ENHRY, CDR2 SYGVKD. CDR3 length equals 13 residues. CDR3 loop: CAISGTGKTEAFF. The CDR3 nucleotides read TGTGCCATCAGTGGCACAGGTAAGACTGAAGCTTTCTTT.

This clone was counted only a few times. This sequence may be a read error, since a much larger clone differs from it by one base. The chain couples TRBV11-2 to TRBJ2-5; no clear D gene. The CDR3 runs to 15 residues. CDR1 and CDR2 (germline): SGHAT, FQNNGV. Trimming left V 5 bases short and J 5 bases short, with 18 bases between. CDR3 sequence: CASSPWVSGRETQYF. CDR3 DNA sequence: TGTGCCAGCAGCCCATGGGTGTCAGGAAGGGAGACCCAGTACTTC.

This clone showed up many times. Mismatch with germline at one junction end may stem from a read error. The rearrangement uses TRBV6-6 and TRBJ2-1; D is uncertain. The length of the CDR3 is 11 residues. The germline gives CDR1 MNHNY, CDR2 SVGAGI (reference sequence). The CDR3 DNA sequence: TGTGCCAGCGGTTACTCCAATGAGCAGTTCTTC. Its protein product is CASGYSNEQFF.

There are a few counts of this clone. Other DNA sequences in this sample translate to the same CDR3. The rearrangement links TRBV2 to TRBJ2-3, with TRBD2 as a possible D gene (6 bases). The CDR3 totals 18 residues. V lost 6 bases to trimming and J lost 0 bases, with 22 bases between them. The germline V gene has CDR1 SNHLY and CDR2 FYNNEI. CDR3 DNA sequence: TGTGCCAGCAGGGCTGACGGGGGACCCAGAACTAGCACAGATACGCAGTATTTT. Residues: CASRADGGPRTSTDTQYF.

This clone showed up just once. The chain joins TRBV5-6 to TRBJ1-1; D call uncertain. CDR1 and CDR2 (germline): SGHDT, YYEEEE. Trimming cost V 3 bases and J 0 bases, with 18 bases left between them. This CDR3 is 17 amino acids long. The CDR3 DNA is TGTGCCAGCAGCTCGGGTCCACGAAATCACATGAACACTGAAGCTTTCTTT. Amino acid sequence: CASSSGPRNHMNTEAFF. The complete variable domain, with remaining parts taken from reference TRBV5-6 and TRBJ1-1, reads DAGVTQSPTHLIKTRGQQVTLRCSPKSGHDTVSWYQQALGQGPQFIFQYYEEEERQRGNFPDRFSGHQFPNYSSELNVNALLLGDSALYLCASSSGPRNHMNTEAFFGQGTRLTVV.

J is TRBJ2-1 and V is TRBV7-6, with 8 bases matching TRBD2. V shed 5 bases and J 10 bases; nucleotides not matched to a gene: 16. This CDR3 comprises 16 residues. The germline V gene encodes CDR1 SGHVS and CDR2 FNYEAQ. Here the CDR3 reads CASSTSRGGAAGEQFF. The CDR3 region has the DNA TGTGCCAGCAGCACCTCTCGGGGGGGCGCGGCGGGCGAGCAGTTCTTC.

This clone was seen ten or more times. The V and J genes are TRBV20-1 and TRBJ1-1; D might be TRBD1 (6 bases). The germline V and J ends were trimmed by 6 bases and 1 base, with 9 bases remaining between them. Germline assignment: CDR1 DFQATT and CDR2 SNEGSKA (reference sequence). CDR3 length equals 12 residues. Here the CDR3 reads CSAVQGNTEAFF. CDR3 DNA sequence: TGCAGTGCGGTACAGGGGAACACTGAAGCTTTCTTT.

This clone was recorded at least ten times. The chain links TRBV7-9 to TRBJ2-2, with a tentative D call TRBD2 (7 bases). The ends were cut back, 5 bases at V and 5 bases at J, with 24 bases in the middle. The CDR3 has 18 amino acids. CDR1 and CDR2 from the germline V gene are SEHNR and FQNEAQ (reference sequence). For the CDR3, the DNA is TGTGCCAGCAGCAGATCAGTAGGGGGAGGGCCCAGGACCGGGGAGCTGTTTTTT. Protein product: CASSRSVGGGPRTGELFF. Complete variable domain (other parts from reference TRBV7-9 and TRBJ2-2): DTGVSQNPRHKITKRGQNVTFRCDPISEHNRLYWYRQTLGQGPEFLTYFQNEAQLEKSRLLSDRFSAERPKGSFSTLEIQRTEQGDSAMYLCASSRSVGGGPRTGELFFGEGSRLTVL.

Ten or more counts support this clone. The chain is built from TRBV28 and TRBJ2-4; tentative D call: TRBD1 (5 bases). CDR1 MDHEN and CDR2 SYDVKM come from the germline V gene. V gave up 5 bases and J gave up 8 bases, with 13 bases separating them. The CDR3 is 13 amino acids. CDR3 sequence (DNA): TGTGCCAGCAGTCCGGACAATTATGACATTCAGTACTTC. Protein: CASSPDNYDIQYF.

This clone has a handful of counts. One base away lies a much larger clone, so this may be a sequencing read error. The chain's CDR3 is CSFRQAASYDQYF. Written as DNA, the CDR3 is TGCAGCTTCAGACAGGCCGCGAGCTACGATCAGTACTTC. The chain links TRBV29-1 to TRBJ2-7, with a tentative D call TRBD1 (6 bases). Germline CDR1 is SQVTM and CDR2 is ANQGSEA. The CDR3 totals 13 residues.

This clone was recorded a few times. This may be a read error, as it is one base from a much larger clone. The chain joins TRBV20-1 to TRBJ1-1; tentative D call: TRBD1 (5 bases). Trimming took 0 bases from V and 4 from J, leaving 9 bases between them. This CDR3 comprises 13 residues. Germline values: CDR1 DFQATT, CDR2 SNEGSKA (reference sequence). In DNA form, the CDR3 reads TGCAGTGCTAGAGATTATGGGGGCACTGAAGCTTTCTTT. Translating it yields CSARDYGGTEAFF.

In the case of this clone: The identical CDR3 is also encoded by other nucleotide sequences in the sample. The chain combines TRBV4-1 with TRBJ2-1; tentatively, D is TRBD2 (6 bases). The germline V and J ends were trimmed by 1 base and 0 bases, with 22 bases remaining between them. The germline CDR1 and CDR2 sequences are MGHRA and YSYEKL. This CDR3 is 20 amino acids long. CDR3 DNA: TGCGCCAGCAGCCAAGTGACGGGAGCCTTCGGAGCGGGCTCCTACAATGAGCAGTTCTTC. This sequence encodes CASSQVTGAFGAGSYNEQFF.

This clone was seen repeatedly, ten times or more. J is TRBJ2-1 and V is TRBV10-3; tentative D call: TRBD2 (5 bases). Germline V lookup: CDR1 ENHRY, CDR2 SYGVKD. V lost 6 bases and J lost 5, with 17 bases in between. The CDR3 is made up of 15 amino acids. CDR3 bases: TGTGCCATCAGGGACCTACGGGGAGACCACAATGAGCAGTTCTTC. Translating gives CAIRDLRGDHNEQFF.